This T cell receptor beta chain was found in a study of CD8 T cells in Susac syndrome. RNA was extracted with the RNeasy kit, and a quantity of roughly 0.5 to 1 ug was reverse transcribed using random hexamers. An immunoSEQ multiplex PCR amplified TCR beta CDR3 over 54 Vbeta and 13 Jbeta. TCRdb reanalysed the immunoSEQ multiplex PCR reads using MiXCR and keeps one entry per CDR3 protein. Counted here are about 300,000 distinct CDR3 sequences, 89% occurring once; the ten biggest clones make up 0.18%. In the multiple sclerosis control group, patients were treatment-naive and had stable or active relapsing-remitting disease. Purification of the CD8+ and CD4+ T cells relied on negative isolation, and TEMRA cells underwent FACS enrichment. Trimming took off 2 bases at V and 7 bases at J, with 11 bases between the two ends. Germline CDR1 and CDR2: MNHEY and SVGAGI. The CDR3 has 13 amino acids.

J is TRBJ1-1 and V is TRBV6-5; D possibly corresponds to TRBD1 (6 bases). Material for sequencing was CD8+ T cells from PBMCs. The sequence came from a human donor with multiple sclerosis. CDR3 region: CASSYTRGGEAFF. CDR3 sequence (DNA): TGTGCCAGCAGTTACACCAGGGGAGGTGAAGCTTTCTTT.